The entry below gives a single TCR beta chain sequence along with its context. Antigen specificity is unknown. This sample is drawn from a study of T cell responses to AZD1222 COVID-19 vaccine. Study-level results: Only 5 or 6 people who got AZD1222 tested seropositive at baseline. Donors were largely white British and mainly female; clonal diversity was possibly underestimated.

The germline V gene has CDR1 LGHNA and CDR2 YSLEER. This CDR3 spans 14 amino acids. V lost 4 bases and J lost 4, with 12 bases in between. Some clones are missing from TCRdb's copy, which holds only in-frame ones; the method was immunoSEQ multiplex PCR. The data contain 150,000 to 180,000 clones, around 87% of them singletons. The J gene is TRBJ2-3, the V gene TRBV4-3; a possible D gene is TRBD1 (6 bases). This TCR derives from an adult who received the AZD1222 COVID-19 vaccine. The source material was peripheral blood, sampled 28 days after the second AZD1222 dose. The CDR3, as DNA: TGCGCCAGCAGCCCACGAGGGGGTCCAGATACGCAGTATTTT. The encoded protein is CASSPRGGPDTQYF.